The 10 T cell receptor beta chains reported below all come from one sample, sequenced in a study of T cell changes during pregnancy in multiple sclerosis. TCRdb's table, derived via immunoSEQ multiplex PCR, lists solely in-frame clones and lacks some. The repertoire holds 25,000 to 35,000 clones, with around nine tenths as singletons. The specimen was CD8+ T cells from peripheral blood mononuclear cells, collected in the first trimester of pregnancy. The receptor set was obtained from a female donor with multiple sclerosis, enrolled in a pregnancy study.

The V call is TRBV29-1, the J call TRBJ2-7; tentative D call: TRBD1 (6 bases). The CDR3 has 14 residues. Trimming removed 4 bases from V and 3 bases from J, with 16 bases in between. CDR1 is SQVTM, CDR2 ANQGSEA, per germline. CDR3 sequence: CSVVGARGNYEQYF. The CDR3 region has the DNA TGCAGCGTTGTTGGGGCCAGGGGCAACTACGAGCAGTACTTC.

V and J are TRBV19 and TRBJ2-7, with D uncertain. Per germline, CDR1 LNHDA and CDR2 SQIVND (reference sequence). V was shortened by 3 bases and J by 6 bases, with 12 bases between the two germline ends. CDR3 length: 13 residues. For the CDR3, the DNA is TGTGCCAGTAGTATCTACTTAGTTGGCGAGCAGTACTTC. It translates to CASSIYLVGEQYF.

This chain uses TRBV19 with TRBJ2-1, with 7 positions matching TRBD2. Germline V lookup: CDR1 LNHDA, CDR2 SQIVND (reference sequence). J lost 0 bases, V lost 4 bases, and 3 bases had no gene match. This CDR3 spans 15 amino acids. The CDR3 nucleotides are TGTGCCAGTAGTACCCGGACTAGCTCCTACAATGAGCAGTTCTTC. The encoded protein is CASSTRTSSYNEQFF.

The chain is built from TRBV9 and TRBJ1-4; 8 nucleotides agree with TRBD1. This CDR3 is built from 15 residues. With 0 bases clipped from V and 7 bases from J, the junction kept 5 bases outside the gene matches. CDR1 and CDR2 (germline): SGDLS, YYNGEE. Here the CDR3 DNA reads TGTGCCAGCAGCGTAGGGGCAGGGGGCCTTGAAAAACTGTTTTTT. Translated: CASSVGAGGLEKLFF. The variable domain in full, completed from reference TRBV9 and TRBJ1-4, reads DSGVTQTPKHLITATGQRVTLRCSPRSGDLSVYWYQQSLDQGLQFLIQYYNGEERAKGNILERFSAQQFPDLHSELNLSSLELGDSALYFCASSVGAGGLEKLFFGSGTQLSVL.

V gene TRBV9 combines with J gene TRBJ2-3, with TRBD1 identical over 12 bases. The V and J ends lost 0 bases and 4 bases, in that order; junction bases with no gene match: 3. There are 16 residues in the CDR3. The V gene's germline CDR1 is SGDLS and CDR2 YYNGEE. The CDR3: CASSVGDRGHSDTQYF. In DNA, the CDR3 is TGTGCCAGCAGCGTAGGGGACAGGGGGCACTCAGATACGCAGTATTTT.

This clone has just a few counts. The J gene is TRBJ1-5, the V gene TRBV27; 8 nucleotides align to TRBD1. This CDR3 region has 16 residues. V lost 4 bases, J lost 6 bases, and 11 bases stayed unmatched. The germline V gene encodes CDR1 MNHEY and CDR2 SMNVEV (reference sequence). The CDR3 nucleotides are TGTGCCAGCAGTTCCCTTCCCGACAGGGGCGGTCAGCCCCAGCATTTT. Its translation is CASSSLPDRGGQPQHF.

The chain uses TRBV9 and TRBJ2-1; 9 bases map to TRBD2. Germline assignment: CDR1 SGDLS and CDR2 YYNGEE. The CDR3 loop spans 14 amino acids. Trimming at V came to 2 bases and at J to 8 bases, leaving 5 bases not matched to a gene. CDR3 bases: TGTGCCAGCAGCGTGGTAGCGGGAGCAGATGAGCAGTTCTTC. This gives the protein CASSVVAGADEQFF. Full variable domain (remainder filled in from reference TRBV9 and TRBJ2-1): DSGVTQTPKHLITATGQRVTLRCSPRSGDLSVYWYQQSLDQGLQFLIQYYNGEERAKGNILERFSAQQFPDLHSELNLSSLELGDSALYFCASSVVAGADEQFFGPGTRLTVL.

The chain joins TRBV7-9 to TRBJ2-7; D gene ambiguous. Germline CDR1 and CDR2: SEHNR and FQNEAQ (reference sequence). There are 12 residues in the CDR3. V lost 5 bases and J 5 bases, leaving 10 bases between the germline ends. CDR3 region: CASSPSVDEQYF. The DNA for the CDR3 is TGTGCCAGCAGCCCCTCCGTCGACGAGCAGTACTTC.

The chain links TRBV27 to TRBJ2-7; 9 bases match TRBD2. Trimming took 7 bases from V and 7 from J; bases not matched to a gene: 14. From germline, CDR1 is MNHEY and CDR2 SMNVEV (reference sequence). CDR3 length: 15 residues. The CDR3 loop reads CASTRGRGRAGEQYF. The CDR3 DNA is TGTGCCAGCACAAGGGGACGCGGGAGGGCCGGAGAGCAGTACTTC.

The rearrangement links TRBV5-1 to TRBJ2-7; the D is unclear. Trimming took off 4 bases at V and 0 bases at J, with 8 bases between the two ends. CDR1 SGHRS and CDR2 YFSETQ come from the germline V gene. This CDR3 is 13 amino acids long. In DNA form, the CDR3 reads TGCGCCAGCAGCGCTTCAGACTCCTACGAGCAGTACTTC. Translating it yields CASSASDSYEQYF.